What follows is one T cell receptor beta chain and its context. The target antigen is unknown. These data belong to a study of CD8 T cells in ankylosing spondylitis. Study results and limitations: Disease-linked clones were reportedly significantly enriched in matched ankylosing spondylitis synovial fluid. Clones linked with disease were CD8+ and fairly uncommon in the peripheral blood. The study identified a TCR beta motif of eight highly homologous variants that appeared characteristic of ankylosing spondylitis blood.

For TCR beta, libraries came from quantitative 5'-RACE with molecular barcodes. TCRdb reprocessed the 5' RACE reads with MiXCR, giving one entry per CDR3 protein. This sample carries 650,000 to 800,000 distinct CDR3 sequences, around 20% of them seen once, and the ten largest clones take under 20%. Germline assignment: CDR1 SNHLY and CDR2 FYNNEI. This CDR3 is built from 13 residues. V was trimmed by 5 bases and J by 7 bases, leaving 9 bases between them. The V and J genes are TRBV2 and TRBJ1-6; D is uncertain. The receptor was derived from a male donor with ankylosing spondylitis. Sequenced material: blood, either unsorted or a sorted T cell fraction (not recorded which). For the CDR3, the DNA is TGTGCCAGCAGTCTTACGGAGAATTCACCCCTCCACTTT. It is translated as CASSLTENSPLHF.